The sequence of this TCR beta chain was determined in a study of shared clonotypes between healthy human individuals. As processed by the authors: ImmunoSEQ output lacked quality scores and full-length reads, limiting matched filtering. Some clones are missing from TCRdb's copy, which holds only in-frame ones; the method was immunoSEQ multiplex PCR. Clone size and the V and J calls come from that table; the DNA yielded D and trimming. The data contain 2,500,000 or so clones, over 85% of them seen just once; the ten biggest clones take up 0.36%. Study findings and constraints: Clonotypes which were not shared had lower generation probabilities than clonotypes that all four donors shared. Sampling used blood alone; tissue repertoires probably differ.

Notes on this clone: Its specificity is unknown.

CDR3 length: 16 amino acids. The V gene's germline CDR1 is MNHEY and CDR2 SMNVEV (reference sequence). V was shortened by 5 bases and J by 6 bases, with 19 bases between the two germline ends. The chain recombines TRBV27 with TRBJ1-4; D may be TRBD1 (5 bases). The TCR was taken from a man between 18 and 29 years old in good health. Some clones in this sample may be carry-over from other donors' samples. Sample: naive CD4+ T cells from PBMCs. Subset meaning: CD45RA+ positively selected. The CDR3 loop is CASSPTSRGRDEKLFF. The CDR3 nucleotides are TGTGCCAGCAGTCCCACATCCCGGGGCCGGGATGAAAAACTGTTTTTT. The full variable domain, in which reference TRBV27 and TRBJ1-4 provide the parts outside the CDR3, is EAQVTQNPRYLITVTGKKLTVTCSQNMNHEYMSWYRQDPGLGLRQIYYSMNVEVTDKGDVPEGYKVSRKEKRNFPLILESPSPNQTSLYFCASSPTSRGRDEKLFFGSGTQLSVL.